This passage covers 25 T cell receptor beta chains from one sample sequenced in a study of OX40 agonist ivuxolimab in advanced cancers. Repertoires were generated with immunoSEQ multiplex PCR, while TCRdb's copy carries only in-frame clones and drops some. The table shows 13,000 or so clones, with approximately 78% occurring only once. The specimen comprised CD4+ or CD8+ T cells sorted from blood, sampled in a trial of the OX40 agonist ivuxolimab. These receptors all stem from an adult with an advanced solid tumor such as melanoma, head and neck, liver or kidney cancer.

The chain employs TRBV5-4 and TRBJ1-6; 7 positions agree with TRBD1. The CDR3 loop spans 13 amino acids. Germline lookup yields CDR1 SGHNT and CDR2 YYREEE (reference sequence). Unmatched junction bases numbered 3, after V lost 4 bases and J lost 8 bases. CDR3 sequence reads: CASSPTGYSPLHF. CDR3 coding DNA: TGTGCCAGCAGCCCGACAGGGTATTCACCCCTCCACTTT.

The CDR3 reads CASSPRDRPYNEQFF. CDR3 nucleotides: TGTGCCAGTAGTCCCCGGGACAGACCCTACAATGAGCAGTTCTTC. This chain uses TRBV19 with TRBJ2-1; 7 positions match TRBD1. The length of the CDR3 is 15 residues. The V segment lost 5 bases and the J segment 2 bases; nucleotides outside the gene matches: 6. The V gene's germline CDR1 is LNHDA and CDR2 SQIVND (reference sequence).

The CDR3 is CASSLELTETQYF. In DNA, the CDR3 is TGTGCCAGCAGCCTCGAACTTACAGAGACCCAGTACTTC. The chain is built from TRBV4-2 and TRBJ2-5; no reliable D call. CDR1 LGHNA and CDR2 YNFKEQ come from the germline V gene. This CDR3 contains 13 residues. V lost 4 bases and J lost 4, with 10 bases in between.

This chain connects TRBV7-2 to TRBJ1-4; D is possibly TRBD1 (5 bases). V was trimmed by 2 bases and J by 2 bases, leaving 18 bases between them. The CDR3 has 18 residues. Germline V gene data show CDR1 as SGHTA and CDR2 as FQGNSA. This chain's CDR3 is CASSLKYPGDGTNEKLFF. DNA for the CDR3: TGTGCCAGCAGCTTAAAATACCCCGGGGACGGGACTAATGAAAAACTGTTTTTT.

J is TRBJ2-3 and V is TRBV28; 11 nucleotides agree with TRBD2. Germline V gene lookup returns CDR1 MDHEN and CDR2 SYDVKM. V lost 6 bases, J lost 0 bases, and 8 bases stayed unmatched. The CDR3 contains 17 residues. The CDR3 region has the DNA TGTGCCAGCAGACTAGCGGGGGAATCAACTAGCACAGATACGCAGTATTTT. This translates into CASRLAGESTSTDTQYF.

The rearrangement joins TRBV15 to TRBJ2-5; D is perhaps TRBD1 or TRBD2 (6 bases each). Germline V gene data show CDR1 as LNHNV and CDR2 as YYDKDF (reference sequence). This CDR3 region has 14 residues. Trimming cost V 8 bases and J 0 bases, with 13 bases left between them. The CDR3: CATSGALYQETQYF. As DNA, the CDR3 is TGTGCCACCTCGGGGGCACTGTACCAAGAGACCCAGTACTTC.

This CDR3 reads CATNLGEQGADTGELFF. The DNA of the CDR3 is TGTGCCACCAACTTGGGGGAACAGGGGGCTGACACCGGGGAGCTGTTTTTT. The J gene is TRBJ2-2, the V gene TRBV15; 9 positions match TRBD1. CDR1 LNHNV and CDR2 YYDKDF come from the germline V gene (reference sequence). J gave up 3 bases and V 7 bases, and 12 bases lay outside the gene matches. This CDR3 is built from 17 residues. The full variable domain, its missing parts supplied by reference TRBV15 and TRBJ2-2, is DAMVIQNPRYQVTQFGKPVTLSCSQTLNHNVMYWYQQKSSQAPKLLFHYYDKDFNNEADTPDNFQSRRPNTSFCFLDIRSPGLGDTAMYLCATNLGEQGADTGELFFGEGSRLTVL.

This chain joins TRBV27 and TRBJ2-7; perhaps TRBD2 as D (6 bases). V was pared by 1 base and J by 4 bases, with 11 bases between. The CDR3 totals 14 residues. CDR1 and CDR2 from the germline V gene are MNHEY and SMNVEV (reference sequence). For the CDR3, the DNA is TGTGCCAGCAGTTTATGGGCGGGGACTTACGAGCAGTACTTC. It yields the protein CASSLWAGTYEQYF.

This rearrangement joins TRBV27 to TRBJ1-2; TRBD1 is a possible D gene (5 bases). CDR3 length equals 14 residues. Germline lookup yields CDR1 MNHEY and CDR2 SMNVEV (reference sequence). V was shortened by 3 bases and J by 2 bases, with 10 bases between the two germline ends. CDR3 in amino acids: CASSLGQANYGYTF. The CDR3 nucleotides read TGTGCCAGCAGTTTGGGGCAGGCGAACTATGGCTACACCTTC.

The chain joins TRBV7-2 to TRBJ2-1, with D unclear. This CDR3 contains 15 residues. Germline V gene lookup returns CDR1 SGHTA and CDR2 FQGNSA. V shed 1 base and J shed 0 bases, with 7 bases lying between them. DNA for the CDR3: TGTGCCAGCAGCTTAGAAGGCGGCTCCTACAATGAGCAGTTCTTC. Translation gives CASSLEGGSYNEQFF. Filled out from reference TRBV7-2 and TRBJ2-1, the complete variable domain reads GAGVSQSPSNKVTEKGKDVELRCDPISGHTALYWYRQSLGQGLEFLIYFQGNSAPDKSGLPSDRFSAERTGGSVSTLTIQRTQQEDSAVYLCASSLEGGSYNEQFFGPGTRLTVL.

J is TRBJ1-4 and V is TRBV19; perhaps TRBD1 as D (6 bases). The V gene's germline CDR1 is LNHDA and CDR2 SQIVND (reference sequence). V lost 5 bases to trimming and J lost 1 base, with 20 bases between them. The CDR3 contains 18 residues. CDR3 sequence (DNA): TGTGCCAGTAGTCCCCTATGGACAGATAAGGAAACTAATGAAAAACTGTTTTTT. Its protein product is CASSPLWTDKETNEKLFF.

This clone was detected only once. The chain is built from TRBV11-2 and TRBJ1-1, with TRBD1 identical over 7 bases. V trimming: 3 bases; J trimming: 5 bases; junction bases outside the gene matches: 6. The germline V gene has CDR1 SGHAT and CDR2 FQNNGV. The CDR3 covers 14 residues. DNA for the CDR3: TGTGCCAGCAGCTTTACAGGGGCGGGAACTGAAGCTTTCTTT. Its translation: CASSFTGAGTEAFF.

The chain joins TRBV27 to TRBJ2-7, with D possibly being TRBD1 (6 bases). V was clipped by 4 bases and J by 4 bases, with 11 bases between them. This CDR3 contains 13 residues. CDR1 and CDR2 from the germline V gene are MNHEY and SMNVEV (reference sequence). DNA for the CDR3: TGTGCCAGCAGTTCAAAGGGGGTTTACGAGCAGTACTTC. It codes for CASSSKGVYEQYF.

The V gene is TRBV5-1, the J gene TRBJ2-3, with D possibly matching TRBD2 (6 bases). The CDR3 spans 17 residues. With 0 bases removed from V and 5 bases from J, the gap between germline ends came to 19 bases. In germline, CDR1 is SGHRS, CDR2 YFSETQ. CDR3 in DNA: TGCGCCAGCAGCTTGGCCGAACGGGGGTACCGGCAAGATACGCAGTATTTT. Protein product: CASSLAERGYRQDTQYF.

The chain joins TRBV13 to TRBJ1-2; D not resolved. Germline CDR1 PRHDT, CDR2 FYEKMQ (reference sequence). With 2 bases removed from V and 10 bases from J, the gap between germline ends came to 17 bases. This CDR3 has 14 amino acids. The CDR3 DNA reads TGTGCCAGCAGCTTAAGGCAGGAGATACACGACTACACCTTC. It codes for CASSLRQEIHDYTF.

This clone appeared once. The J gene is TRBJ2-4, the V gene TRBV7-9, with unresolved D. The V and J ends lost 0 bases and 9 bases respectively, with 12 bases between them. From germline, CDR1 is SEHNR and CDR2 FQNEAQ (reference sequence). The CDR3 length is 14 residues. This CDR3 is CASSLAANLGIQYF. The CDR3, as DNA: TGTGCCAGCAGCTTAGCAGCGAACCTAGGCATTCAGTACTTC.

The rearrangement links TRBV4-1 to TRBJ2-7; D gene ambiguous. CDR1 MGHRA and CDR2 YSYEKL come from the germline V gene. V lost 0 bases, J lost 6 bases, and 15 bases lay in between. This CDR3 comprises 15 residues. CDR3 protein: CASSQEGYEVIEQYF. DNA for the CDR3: TGCGCCAGCAGCCAAGAAGGTTACGAGGTGATCGAGCAGTACTTC.

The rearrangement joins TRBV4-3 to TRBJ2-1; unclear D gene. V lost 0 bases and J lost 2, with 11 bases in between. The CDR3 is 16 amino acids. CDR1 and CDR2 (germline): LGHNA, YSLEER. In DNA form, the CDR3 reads TGCGCCAGCAGCCAAGAAGGTGAAACCACCTACAATGAGCAGTTCTTC. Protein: CASSQEGETTYNEQFF.

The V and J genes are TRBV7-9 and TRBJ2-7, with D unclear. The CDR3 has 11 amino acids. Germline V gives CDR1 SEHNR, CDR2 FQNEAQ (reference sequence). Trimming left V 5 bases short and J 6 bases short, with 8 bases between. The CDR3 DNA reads TGTGCCAGCAGCCCCGGTCTCGAGCAGTACTTC. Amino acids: CASSPGLEQYF.

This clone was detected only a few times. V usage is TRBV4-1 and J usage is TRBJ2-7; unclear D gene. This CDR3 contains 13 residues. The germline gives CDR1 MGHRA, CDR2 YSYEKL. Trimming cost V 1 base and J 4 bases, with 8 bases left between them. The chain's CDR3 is CASSQASQYEQYF. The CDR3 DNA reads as TGCGCCAGCAGCCAAGCCTCCCAGTACGAGCAGTACTTC.

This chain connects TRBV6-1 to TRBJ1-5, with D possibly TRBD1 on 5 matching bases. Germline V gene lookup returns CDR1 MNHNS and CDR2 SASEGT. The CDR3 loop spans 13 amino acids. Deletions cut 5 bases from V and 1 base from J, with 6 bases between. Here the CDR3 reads CASSTGSNQPQHF. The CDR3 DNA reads TGTGCCAGCAGTACAGGCAGCAATCAGCCCCAGCATTTT.

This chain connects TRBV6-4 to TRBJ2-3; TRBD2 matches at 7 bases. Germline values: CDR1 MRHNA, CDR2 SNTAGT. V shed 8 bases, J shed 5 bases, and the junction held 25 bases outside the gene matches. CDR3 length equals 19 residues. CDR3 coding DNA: TGTGCCAGCCCTAAAGGGGAGGGTAGAGACATGCCAAGGGTAGATACGCAGTATTTT. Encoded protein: CASPKGEGRDMPRVDTQYF.

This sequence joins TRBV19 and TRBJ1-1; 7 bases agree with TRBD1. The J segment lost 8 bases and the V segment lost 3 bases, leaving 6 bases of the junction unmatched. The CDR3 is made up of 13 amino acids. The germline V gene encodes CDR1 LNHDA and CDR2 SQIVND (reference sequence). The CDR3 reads CASSIRPGQEAFF. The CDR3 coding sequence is TGTGCCAGTAGTATTCGCCCGGGACAGGAAGCTTTCTTT.

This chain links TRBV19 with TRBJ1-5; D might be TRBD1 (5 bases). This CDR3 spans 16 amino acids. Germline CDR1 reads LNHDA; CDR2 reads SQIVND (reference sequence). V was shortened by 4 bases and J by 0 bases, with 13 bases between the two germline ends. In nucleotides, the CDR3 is TGTGCCAGTAGTAGCGGGACGGACTATAGCAATCAGCCCCAGCATTTT. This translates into CASSSGTDYSNQPQHF. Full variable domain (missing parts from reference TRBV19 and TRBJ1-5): DGGITQSPKYLFRKEGQNVTLSCEQNLNHDAMYWYRQDPGQGLRLIYYSQIVNDFQKGDIAEGYSVSREKKESFPLTVTSAQKNPTAFYLCASSSGTDYSNQPQHFGDGTRLSIL.

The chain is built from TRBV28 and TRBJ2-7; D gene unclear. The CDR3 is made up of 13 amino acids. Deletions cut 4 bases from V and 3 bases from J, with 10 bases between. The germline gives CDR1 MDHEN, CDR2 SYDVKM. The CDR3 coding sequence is TGTGCCAGCAGTTCCCCCAATAACTACGAGCAGTACTTC. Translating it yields CASSSPNNYEQYF.